What follows are 9 T cell receptor beta chains derived from one specimen sequenced in a study of PD-1 blockade in classical Hodgkin lymphoma. The method was immunoSEQ multiplex PCR; TCRdb's version includes in-frame clones alone and lacks a portion of them. This table holds roughly 64,000 clones, under 95% found once. Time point denoted: cycle 4 day 1 (C4D1), after less than 7 weeks of nivolumab. All patients experienced relapse after autologous stem cell transplantation, and brentuximab vedotin exposure was variable. The sequencing here drew on peripheral blood mononuclear cells (PBMCs), taken before the fourth cycle of nivolumab. These receptors originate from a human donor with classical Hodgkin lymphoma.

The V gene is TRBV7-9, the J gene TRBJ2-2; tentatively, D is TRBD1 or TRBD2 (5 bases each). Looked up from germline, CDR1 is SEHNR and CDR2 is FQNEAQ (reference sequence). The CDR3 extends over 17 amino acids. The V and J ends lost 5 bases and 0 bases respectively, with 16 bases between them. Written as DNA, the CDR3 is TGTGCCAGCAGCGGACTGGGGACGGGCCCGAACACCGGGGAGCTGTTTTTT. Translated: CASSGLGTGPNTGELFF.

The rearrangement links TRBV4-2 to TRBJ1-1, with TRBD1 identical over 9 bases. From germline, CDR1 is LGHNA and CDR2 YNFKEQ. This CDR3 has 16 residues. V was clipped by 4 bases and J by 4 bases; unmatched bases: 10. CDR3 sequence: CASSPDRGSLITEAFF. In DNA, the CDR3 is TGTGCCAGCAGCCCGGACAGGGGATCCCTCATCACTGAAGCTTTCTTT.

V and J are TRBV15 and TRBJ2-1; 7 positions agree with TRBD1. J gave up 8 bases and V 1 base, and 5 bases lay outside the gene matches. The CDR3 has 14 residues. Looked up from germline, CDR1 is LNHNV and CDR2 is YYDKDF (reference sequence). The CDR3 DNA sequence: TGTGCCACCAGCAGAGTCGCAGGGGGTGATGAGCAGTTCTTC. Translated: CATSRVAGGDEQFF.

The chain has TRBV29-1 and TRBJ2-3; D is ambiguous. CDR1 is SQVTM, CDR2 ANQGSEA, per germline. V was pared by 8 bases and J by 2 bases, with 20 bases between. The CDR3 has 15 amino acids. The CDR3 spells CSIQHVSVFTDTQYF. CDR3 coding DNA: TGCAGCATTCAGCATGTGTCGGTTTTCACAGATACGCAGTATTTT.

The J gene is TRBJ2-3, the V gene TRBV5-6; D may be TRBD2 (6 bases). V lost 4 bases, J lost 6 bases, and 18 bases lay in between. This CDR3 region has 15 residues. The germline V gene has CDR1 SGHDT and CDR2 YYEEEE. CDR3 region: CASSGDGLSSDTQYF. In nucleotides, the CDR3 is TGTGCCAGCAGCGGGGATGGACTATCATCTGATACGCAGTATTTT.

This chain uses TRBV5-1 with TRBJ1-2; 10 nucleotides agree with TRBD1. Germline V gene lookup returns CDR1 SGHRS and CDR2 YFSETQ. V shed 5 bases, J shed 6 bases, and the junction held 10 bases outside the gene matches. CDR3 length equals 15 residues. The CDR3 DNA is TGCGCCAGCAGTTTTGTTTCGACAGGGGGCGATGGCTACACCTTC. Its protein is CASSFVSTGGDGYTF. The complete variable domain, with remaining parts taken from reference TRBV5-1 and TRBJ1-2, reads KAGVTQTPRYLIKTRGQQVTLSCSPISGHRSVSWYQQTPGQGLQFLFEYFSETQRNKGNFPGRFSGRQFSNSRSEMNVSTLELGDSALYLCASSFVSTGGDGYTFGSGTRLTVV.

The rearrangement uses TRBV5-5 and TRBJ2-1, with D possibly TRBD1 on 6 matching bases. CDR1 and CDR2 (germline): SGHKS, YYEKEE (reference sequence). V was trimmed by 7 bases and J by 14 bases, leaving 25 bases between them. This CDR3 spans 14 amino acids. The CDR3 region has the DNA TGTGCCAGCTATCTAACAATATCGCAGGGGATGAAGTTCTTC. It translates to CASYLTISQGMKFF.

This chain joins TRBV27 and TRBJ1-6; D is uncertain. Germline-derived CDR1 and CDR2 are MNHEY and SMNVEV (reference sequence). CDR3 length: 15 residues. V was shortened by 6 bases and J by 7 bases, with 16 bases between the two germline ends. The CDR3 loop is CASRLGQVPNSPLHF. CDR3 nucleotides: TGTGCCAGCAGACTCGGGCAGGTTCCAAATTCACCCCTCCACTTT.

The chain couples TRBV5-1 to TRBJ2-1; the D is unclear. This CDR3 has 15 amino acids. Germline lookup yields CDR1 SGHRS and CDR2 YFSETQ. Trimming stripped 2 bases from V and 0 bases from J, with 9 bases between. In DNA form, the CDR3 reads TGCGCCAGCAGCTTTTTAGCTTTCTCCTACAATGAGCAGTTCTTC. It translates to CASSFLAFSYNEQFF.